Each of the 21 T cell receptor beta chains below was sequenced from the same sample in a study of blood T cell repertoires in COVID-19. Clones were read by immunoSEQ multiplex PCR, and TCRdb kept only the in-frame ones, dropping some. Of fewer than 300,000 clones listed, 70% to 90% were seen once; the top ten hold about 1.2%. The sample consisted of PBMCs or T cells enriched from blood (not recorded which). Source of these receptors: a woman aged 40 to 50 with acute COVID-19.

This chain connects TRBV25-1 to TRBJ2-3; TRBD2 agrees at 10 bases. From germline, CDR1 is MGHDK and CDR2 SYGVNS. The V gene end was trimmed by 1 base and the J gene end by 3 bases; junction bases not matched to a gene: 4. This CDR3 contains 16 residues. The CDR3 DNA sequence: TGTGCCAGCAGTGAATGGAGCGGGAGGGCAACAGATACGCAGTATTTT. It specifies CASSEWSGRATDTQYF.

In the case of this clone: Other nucleotide sequences from this sample produce the same CDR3. The chain joins TRBV28 to TRBJ1-2; a possible D gene is TRBD1 (6 bases). This CDR3 has 13 amino acids. Deletions cut 3 bases from V and 8 bases from J, with 13 bases between. Germline V gives CDR1 MDHEN, CDR2 SYDVKM. The CDR3 loop reads CASSLGQGYGYTF. The CDR3 nucleotides are TGTGCCAGCAGTTTGGGTCAGGGGTACGGCTACACCTTC.

J is TRBJ2-1 and V is TRBV19; 8 bases are shared with TRBD2. Germline loops: CDR1 LNHDA, CDR2 SQIVND (reference sequence). The CDR3 sequence is 16 residues long. The V gene end was trimmed by 3 bases and the J gene end by 1 base; junction bases not matched to a gene: 5. Written as DNA, the CDR3 is TGTGCCAGTAGTATTGTCCCTAGCGGGTCCTACAATGAGCAGTTCTTC. This encodes CASSIVPSGSYNEQFF. Complete variable domain (other parts from reference TRBV19 and TRBJ2-1): DGGITQSPKYLFRKEGQNVTLSCEQNLNHDAMYWYRQDPGQGLRLIYYSQIVNDFQKGDIAEGYSVSREKKESFPLTVTSAQKNPTAFYLCASSIVPSGSYNEQFFGPGTRLTVL.

J is TRBJ1-1 and V is TRBV5-1, with 9 positions matching TRBD1. The CDR3 runs to 15 residues. Germline CDR1 reads SGHRS; CDR2 reads YFSETQ. V shed 2 bases, J shed 6 bases, and the junction held 8 bases outside the gene matches. CDR3 in DNA: TGCGCCAGCAGCTTCGGGGACAGGGCTGGGGCTGAAGCTTTCTTT. Translated: CASSFGDRAGAEAFF. Together with reference TRBV5-1 and TRBJ1-1, the CDR3 gives the full variable domain: KAGVTQTPRYLIKTRGQQVTLSCSPISGHRSVSWYQQTPGQGLQFLFEYFSETQRNKGNFPGRFSGRQFSNSRSEMNVSTLELGDSALYLCASSFGDRAGAEAFFGQGTRLTVV.

This sequence joins TRBV19 and TRBJ2-1, with 8 positions matching TRBD2. CDR1 is LNHDA, CDR2 SQIVND, per germline (reference sequence). V lost 6 bases to trimming and J lost 9 bases; unmatched junction nucleotides: 7. This CDR3 contains 13 residues. CDR3 sequence (DNA): TGTGCCAGTAGCCCGGGACTAGTAAGTGAGCAGTTCTTC. It encodes CASSPGLVSEQFF.

The chain uses TRBV19 and TRBJ1-2, with TRBD1 matching 9 bases. There are 14 residues in the CDR3. The V and J ends lost 7 bases and 2 bases, in that order; junction bases with no gene match: 5. Germline-derived CDR1 and CDR2 are LNHDA and SQIVND (reference sequence). In DNA form, the CDR3 reads TGTGCCAGTACCGAGACAGGGGGGAACTATGGCTACACCTTC. As protein: CASTETGGNYGYTF.

Points on this clone: This CDR3 fails to terminate in the conserved phenylalanine or tryptophan, so it likely reflects a read error. The limits of the CDR3 on the DNA are not certain, so only TCRdb's listed CDR3 is given. The chain is built from TRBV4-3 and TRBJ1-1; TRBD1, the D gene given by the table, was not confirmed from the DNA. 14 amino acids form the CDR3, both terminal residues included. Per the germline V gene, CDR1 is LGHNA and CDR2 is YSLEER. CDR3 amino acids: CASSQGTGGLTTTL.

The chain joins TRBV5-1 to TRBJ1-5; D uncertain. This CDR3 has 16 residues. Trimming left V 2 bases short and J 4 bases short, with 16 bases between. Germline CDR1 is SGHRS and CDR2 is YFSETQ. CDR3 protein: CASSLEPSRNNQPQHF. CDR3 bases: TGCGCCAGCAGCTTAGAACCCTCGAGAAATAATCAGCCCCAGCATTTT.

The count of this clone is one. J is TRBJ2-3 and V is TRBV15; perhaps TRBD2 as D (5 bases). The CDR3 length is 15 residues. Deletions cut 3 bases from V and 6 bases from J, with 16 bases between. The germline CDR1 and CDR2 sequences are LNHNV and YYDKDF (reference sequence). The CDR3, as DNA: TGTGCCACCAGCAGCCCCCGAGGAGGTCGGGATACGCAGTATTTT. This sequence encodes CATSSPRGGRDTQYF.

The rearrangement links TRBV11-3 to TRBJ2-3; 8 positions agree with TRBD2. The CDR3 has 15 residues. Germline V gives CDR1 SGHNT, CDR2 YENEEA. Trimming took 3 bases from V and 6 from J; bases not matched to a gene: 8. CDR3 in amino acids: CASSLGTAGVDTQYF. In nucleotides, the CDR3 is TGTGCCAGCAGCTTGGGTACAGCGGGAGTGGATACGCAGTATTTT. The variable domain in full, completed from reference TRBV11-3 and TRBJ2-3, reads EAGVVQSPRYKIIEKKQPVAFWCNPISGHNTLYWYLQNLGQGPELLIRYENEEAVDDSQLPKDRFSAERLKGVDSTLKIQPAELGDSAVYLCASSLGTAGVDTQYFGPGTRLTVL.

This chain joins TRBV10-3 and TRBJ2-7, with D perhaps matching TRBD2 (5 bases). The length of the CDR3 is 13 residues. In germline, CDR1 is ENHRY, CDR2 SYGVKD. The V end was cut by 4 bases, the J end by 1 base, with 8 bases between. CDR3 nucleotides: TGTGCCATCAGTGGCGGGTCATCCTACGAGCAGTACGTC. Its protein product is CAISGGSSYEQYV.

The chain combines TRBV6-4 with TRBJ2-1, with TRBD2 identical over 9 bases. The CDR3 runs to 16 residues. Germline V gene lookup returns CDR1 MRHNA and CDR2 SNTAGT. Unmatched junction bases numbered 9, after V lost 5 bases and J lost 4 bases. The CDR3, as DNA: TGTGCCAGCAGTCCCCTGAGTAGCGGGAGTTACAATGAGCAGTTCTTC. It yields the protein CASSPLSSGSYNEQFF.

This clone was seen repeatedly, ten times or more. The chain combines TRBV7-9 with TRBJ1-3, with D perhaps TRBD1 (6 bases). The CDR3 is 14 residues long. The V gene lost 5 bases and the J gene lost 6 bases, with 14 bases spanning the gap. Germline assignment: CDR1 SEHNR and CDR2 FQNEAQ (reference sequence). Here the CDR3 reads CASSGVTGLNTIYF. The CDR3 nucleotides read TGTGCCAGCAGCGGCGTAACAGGGTTAAACACCATATATTTT.

V is TRBV2 and J is TRBJ2-1; TRBD2 might be the D (6 bases). The CDR3 loop spans 16 amino acids. V was clipped by 10 bases and J by 6 bases, with 25 bases between them. In germline, CDR1 is SNHLY, CDR2 FYNNEI. In DNA form, the CDR3 reads TGTGCCACCTCCTTGACTCGGGACTCCGGGACCAATGAGCAGTTCTTC. Its protein is CATSLTRDSGTNEQFF.

This rearrangement joins TRBV28 to TRBJ2-2; the match to TRBD2 covers 12 bases. The CDR3 length is 16 residues. The V segment lost 3 bases and the J segment 6 bases; nucleotides outside the gene matches: 5. Germline loops: CDR1 MDHEN, CDR2 SYDVKM. The CDR3 sequence: CASSFTLAGGPGELFF. The DNA of the CDR3 is TGTGCCAGCAGTTTTACCCTAGCGGGAGGGCCCGGGGAGCTGTTTTTT.

This chain joins TRBV28 and TRBJ1-1, with 10 bases aligning to TRBD1. Unmatched junction bases numbered 6, after V lost 6 bases and J lost 11 bases. The CDR3 has 12 residues. The germline gives CDR1 MDHEN, CDR2 SYDVKM. CDR3 coding DNA: TGTGCCAGCAGCCCAGACAGGGGGCGGGCTTTCTTT. Its translation is CASSPDRGRAFF.

The chain couples TRBV7-8 to TRBJ2-1; D unclear. Trimming cost V 5 bases and J 9 bases, with 8 bases left between them. This CDR3 spans 11 amino acids. CDR1 SGHVS and CDR2 FQNEAQ come from the germline V gene. The CDR3 coding sequence is TGTGCCAGCAGCCGAGCGAGTGAGCAGTTCTTC. Amino acids: CASSRASEQFF.

V is TRBV7-3 and J is TRBJ2-3, with TRBD2 matching over 8 bases. This CDR3 spans 14 amino acids. Looked up from germline, CDR1 is SGHTA and CDR2 is FQGTGA. With 5 bases clipped from V and 4 bases from J, the junction kept 5 bases outside the gene matches. The CDR3 DNA reads as TGTGCCAGCAGCCCCAGCGGGAGTGCAGATACGCAGTATTTT. This encodes CASSPSGSADTQYF.

The V gene is TRBV2, the J gene TRBJ2-5; D unresolved. This CDR3 has 13 residues. Trimming stripped 6 bases from V and 5 bases from J, with 13 bases between. The germline gives CDR1 SNHLY, CDR2 FYNNEI. Here the CDR3 reads CASRVTVKETQYF. The CDR3, as DNA: TGTGCCAGCAGGGTCACAGTCAAGGAGACCCAGTACTTC.

Regarding this clone: Relative to the germline gene, one junction end is altered; a read error may explain this. This sequence joins TRBV7-7 and TRBJ2-3; 9 bases match TRBD2. This CDR3 is 16 amino acids long. Per germline, CDR1 SSHAT and CDR2 FNYEAQ (reference sequence). CDR3: CASSLGTSLSTDTQYF. The CDR3 coding sequence is TGTGCTAGCAGCTTAGGGACTAGCCTTAGCACAGATACGCAGTATTTT.

The V gene is TRBV5-1, the J gene TRBJ1-1; D is perhaps TRBD1 (6 bases). V was trimmed by 1 base and J by 1 base, leaving 11 bases between them. The CDR3 runs to 15 residues. Germline V lookup: CDR1 SGHRS, CDR2 YFSETQ. The CDR3 loop reads CASSLIDRRNTEAFF. Written as DNA, the CDR3 is TGCGCCAGCAGCTTGATCGACAGGAGGAACACTGAAGCTTTCTTT.